This T cell receptor beta chain was profiled in a study of T cell responses to AZD1222 COVID-19 vaccine. Study results and caveats: Baseline seropositivity characterized only six AZD1222 recipients. Epitopes outside B.1.351 and B.1.1.7 mutated regions reportedly drew nearly half of spike TCRs. Females made up more of the donors, who were largely white British, and clonal diversity may have come out too low. Spike-specific TCR repertoires showed rising breadth and depth after two AZD1222 doses.

TCRdb keeps only in-frame clones here, not all; method: immunoSEQ multiplex PCR. The sample holds about 120,000 clones, around 85% seen once. Germline V gene data show CDR1 as ENHRY and CDR2 as SYGVKD. V was clipped by 3 bases and J by 8 bases; unmatched bases: 10. This CDR3 is 15 amino acids long. A note on this clone: Its antigen remains unidentified.

This clonotype was obtained from an adult in good health. The rearrangement uses TRBV10-3 and TRBJ2-1, with 7 bases aligning to TRBD2. The sequenced sample was peripheral blood, obtained on day 0 of AZD1222 vaccination. CDR3 nucleotide sequence: TGTGCCATCAGTGACCTGGGGAGGGCATCGGATGAGCAGTTCTTC. Protein product: CAISDLGRASDEQFF.